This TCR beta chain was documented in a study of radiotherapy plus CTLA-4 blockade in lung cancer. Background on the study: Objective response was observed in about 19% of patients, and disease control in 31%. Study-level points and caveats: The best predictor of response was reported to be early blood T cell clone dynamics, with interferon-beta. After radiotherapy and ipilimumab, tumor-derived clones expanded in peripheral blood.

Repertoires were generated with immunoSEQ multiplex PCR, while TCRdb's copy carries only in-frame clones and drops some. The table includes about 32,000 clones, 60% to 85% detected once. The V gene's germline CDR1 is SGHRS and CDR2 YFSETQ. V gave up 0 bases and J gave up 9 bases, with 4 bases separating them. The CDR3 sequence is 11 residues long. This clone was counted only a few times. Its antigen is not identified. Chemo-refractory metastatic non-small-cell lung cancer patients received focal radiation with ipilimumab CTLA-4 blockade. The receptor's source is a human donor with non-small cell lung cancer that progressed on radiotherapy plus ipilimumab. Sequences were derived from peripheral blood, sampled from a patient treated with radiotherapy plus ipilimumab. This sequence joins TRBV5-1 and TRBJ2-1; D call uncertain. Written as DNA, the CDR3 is TGCGCCAGCAGCTTGGTGGGTGAGCAGTTCTTC. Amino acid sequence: CASSLVGEQFF.